This T cell receptor beta chain was sequenced for a study of T cells after yellow fever vaccination (dated by TCRdb to the late 2010s). With respect to the entire study: The SMART-Seq v4 Ultra Low Input RNA kit was used to prepare libraries from fractions with low cell numbers. Two healthy male donors, one aged 18 to 30 and one aged 30 to 40 years, made up the cohort. To follow T-cell clones before and after both primary and booster YFV17D yellow fever vaccination, bulk TCR alpha and beta repertoires underwent longitudinal sequencing. Blood was drawn at multiple timepoints before and after primary and secondary immunization, with bulk PBMC replicates and cell subsets isolated. The full study reports these points: The secondary T-cell response was weaker than the primary response but faster, peaking on day 5 instead of day 15. Because abundant contaminating clonotypes from the bulk population could be contained in FACS-sorted repertoires, computational filtering was required. Because the study included only a couple of donors, the extent to which the findings can be generalized is limited. A small fraction of clonotypes showed up in both the CD4 and CD8 compartments, probably as a result of convergent recombination. After the booster, most clones that had expanded after primary vaccination were detected again (roughly 96% of CD4 and around nine tenths of CD8), suggesting broad maintenance of memory.

The CDR3 runs 13 residues from the cysteine to the phenylalanine. Of the read, only the CDR3 DNA is kept; its 39 bases are in frame from base 1. The germline ends are 10 bases apart after V is trimmed by 0 bases and J by 9 bases. From the germline V gene, CDR1 is SGHRS and CDR2 is YFSETQ. TCR cDNA was made using 5'RACE template switching, a step that added a universal primer site and unique molecular identifiers. cDNA synthesis was primed from both the TCR alpha and TCR beta constant segments. Library amplification used two PCR steps, and the second PCR step added sample barcodes and sequencing adapters. Sequencing of libraries was done on Illumina HiSeq 2500 (2x100 bp) or NovaSeq (2x150 bp). The authors' analysis ran thus. MIGEC handled demultiplexing of reads and collapsing into UMI consensus sequences, while MiXCR performed V(D)J alignment. Using edgeR on replicate PBMC samples, clonotypes were called vaccine-responding if FDR was below 0.01 and the log2 fold change was above 5 up to day 15. Each bulk clonotype was labeled CD4 or CD8 based on which sequenced repertoire, CD4 or CD8, contained the clonotype at higher abundance. TCRdb ran its own pipeline on the public reads, namely fastp trimming at Q25 and MiXCR clone calling, and kept in-frame beta chains. Rows matching on CDR3 protein sequence are summarized as one entry with the most common DNA and genes. The V and J calls reflect TCRdb's pipeline rather than the authors' work. The sample includes about 550,000 distinct CDR3 sequences, with about a fifth observed a single time. The ten top clones hold roughly an eighth of the sample.

This clonotype occurred a few times. No antigen is known for it. Base qualities are not provided; no much larger clone lies one nucleotide away. The treatment or condition label for this specimen denotes: live attenuated yellow fever vaccine strain. At each blood-draw timepoint, two biological replicates of bulk PBMCs were collected. PBMCs were isolated from peripheral blood using a standard Ficoll-Paque protocol. TriZol was used to extract RNA from bulk PBMCs, CD4 and CD8 fractions, and dextramer-positive and dextramer-negative fractions. This sequence uses TRBV5-1 and TRBJ2-1; confidence is insufficient to name the D gene. The sequence derives from a man aged 30 to 45 who received the YFV17D yellow fever vaccine. The sample in question was PBMCs, obtained 15 days after the yellow fever booster vaccination. Here the CDR3 is given as CASSLGDTIEQFF. The DNA sequence reads TGCGCCAGCAGCTTGGGGGATACTATTGAGCAGTTCTTC.